This T cell receptor (beta chain) was documented in a study of cytomegalovirus exposure and HLA in healthy donors. CDR3 length: 15 residues. The germline CDR1 and CDR2 sequences are MRHNA and SNTAGT. J gave up 3 bases and V 5 bases, and 6 bases lay outside the gene matches. The validation cohort, a group of over a hundred subjects, included the donors and was separate from the roughly 670-subject first cohort. Measured with immunoSEQ multiplex PCR; TCRdb has only the in-frame clones, and not every one. Of 150,000 to 200,000 clones listed, roughly 86% are singletons. The TCR originated in a young man in good health and CMV-seropositive. The sequenced sample consisted of PBMCs. The chain employs TRBV6-4 and TRBJ2-1, with 8 positions matching TRBD2. CDR3 DNA sequence: TGTGCCAGCAGTCCTAATAGCGGGGACTACAATGAGCAGTTCTTC. This sequence encodes CASSPNSGDYNEQFF.